A selection of T cell receptor beta chains follows, all from one sample in a study of CD8+ T cells in alopecia areata. Only in-frame clones appear in the TCRdb table, and some are missing; sequencing was by immunoSEQ multiplex PCR. Of over 110,000 clones in the sample, about half were seen once. Source: CD4+ T cells sorted from blood, taken at week 0. The receptor source for this set is a human donor with alopecia areata. Each CDR3 is given with its conserved first and last residue. Each record gives: D gene, V gene, J gene, clone size, CDR3 protein, CDR3 DNA. The D gene is left open where the match is weak. Size is stated for part of the rows, as once, few or many counts, or as a class when the clone is expanded.

-	TRBV29-1	TRBJ2-7	-	CSVAVIARAYEQYF	TGCAGCGTTGCAGTGATAGCGAGGGCCTACGAGCAGTACTTC
-	TRBV5-4	TRBJ1-1	-	CASSLAPPQSEAFF	TGTGCCAGCAGCTTGGCCCCCCCACAGAGTGAAGCTTTCTTT
TRBD1	TRBV7-9	TRBJ2-5	-	CASSMGDRGIQETQYF	TGTGCCAGCAGCATGGGGGACAGGGGGATACAGGAGACCCAGTACTTC
TRBD2	TRBV18	TRBJ2-2	-	CASWPTSGSPNTGELFF	TGTGCCAGCTGGCCAACTAGCGGGAGTCCGAACACCGGGGAGCTGTTTTTT
TRBD1	TRBV30	TRBJ2-6	once	CAWSVGQGRVGANVLTF	TGTGCCTGGAGTGTGGGACAGGGGCGGGTTGGGGCCAACGTCCTGACTTTC
TRBD1	TRBV5-6	TRBJ1-3	many	CASTLGQAGNTIYF	TGTGCCAGCACCCTGGGACAGGCTGGAAACACCATATATTTT
-	TRBV7-2	TRBJ2-7	medium-sized	CASSLALGEQYF	TGTGCCAGCAGCTTAGCGCTGGGCGAGCAGTACTTC
-	TRBV29-1	TRBJ2-7	-	CSVRNSYEQYF	TGCAGCGTAAGAAACAGTTACGAGCAGTACTTC
TRBD1	TRBV29-1	TRBJ2-7	-	CSGTRGRNEQYF	TGCAGCGGGACCAGGGGGCGGAACGAGCAGTACTTC
-	TRBV7-2	TRBJ2-4	few	CASSPDNIQYF	TGTGCCAGCAGCCCAGACAACATTCAGTACTTC
-	TRBV30	TRBJ1-1	-	CAWSRAGTEAFF	TGTGCCTGGAGTAGGGCTGGCACTGAAGCTTTCTTT
-	TRBV5-1	TRBJ1-2	-	CASSPEGRSSYGYTF	TGCGCCAGCAGCCCCGAGGGCAGGTCCTCCTATGGCTACACCTTC
-	TRBV29-1	TRBJ2-1	-	CSYNRAAYNEQFF	TGCAGCTATAACCGGGCCGCCTACAATGAGCAGTTCTTC
-	TRBV15	TRBJ2-7	few	CATSRVLSTYEQYF	TGTGCCACCAGCAGAGTGCTCTCGACCTACGAGCAGTACTTC
-	TRBV9	TRBJ2-1	-	CASSVVSHSYNEQFF	TGTGCCAGCAGCGTAGTCAGTCACTCCTACAATGAGCAGTTCTTC
-	TRBV4-2	TRBJ1-1	-	CASSQDQLNTEAFF	TGTGCCAGCAGCCAAGACCAACTGAACACTGAAGCTTTCTTT
TRBD2	TRBV28	TRBJ2-7	-	CASSFSAGGYEQYF	TGTGCCAGCAGTTTCAGTGCGGGAGGCTACGAGCAGTACTTC
-	TRBV28	TRBJ2-6	-	CASGTSSGANVLTF	TGTGCCAGTGGGACCTCCTCTGGGGCCAACGTCCTGACTTTC
TRBD1	TRBV30	TRBJ2-1	-	CAWSVNGAGGLNEQFF	TGTGCCTGGAGTGTAAACGGCGCAGGGGGCCTAAATGAGCAGTTCTTC
-	TRBV15	TRBJ1-1	few	CATSKGYTEAFF	TGTGCCACCAGCAAGGGCTACACTGAAGCTTTCTTT
-	TRBV9	TRBJ2-5	-	CASSVTGRETQYF	TGTGCCAGCAGCGTTACAGGGAGGGAGACCCAGTACTTC